This T cell receptor (beta chain) was sequenced in a study of blood T cell repertoires in COVID-19. Study details: Specimens from acute and convalescent COVID-19 originated in the United States, Italy and Spain.

TCRdb's table, derived via immunoSEQ multiplex PCR, lists solely in-frame clones and lacks some. The sample has around 140,000 clones, around 80% seen once; the top ten hold around 4.8%. Deletions cut 7 bases from V and 4 bases from J, with 7 bases between. This CDR3 contains 11 residues. CDR1 is MDHEN and CDR2 is SYDVKM in the germline V gene. This rearrangement joins TRBV28 to TRBJ1-1; no definite D call. The TCR was taken from a woman aged 80 or over with active or convalescent COVID-19. Material for sequencing was peripheral blood. The CDR3 region has the DNA TGTGCCAGCAATGAGGGCACTGAAGCTTTCTTT. It translates to CASNEGTEAFF.